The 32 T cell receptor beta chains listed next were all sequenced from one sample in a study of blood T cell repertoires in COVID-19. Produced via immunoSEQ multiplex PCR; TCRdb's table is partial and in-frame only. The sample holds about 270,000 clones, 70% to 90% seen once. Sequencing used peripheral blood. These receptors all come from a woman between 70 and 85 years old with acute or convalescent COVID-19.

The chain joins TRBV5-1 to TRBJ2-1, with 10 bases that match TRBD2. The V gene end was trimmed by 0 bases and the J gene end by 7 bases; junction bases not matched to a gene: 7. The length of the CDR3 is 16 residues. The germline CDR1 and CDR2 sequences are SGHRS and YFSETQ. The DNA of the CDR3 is TGCGCCAGCAGCTTGGAGGCTAGCGGGGGACGGAATGAGCAGTTCTTC. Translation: CASSLEASGGRNEQFF.

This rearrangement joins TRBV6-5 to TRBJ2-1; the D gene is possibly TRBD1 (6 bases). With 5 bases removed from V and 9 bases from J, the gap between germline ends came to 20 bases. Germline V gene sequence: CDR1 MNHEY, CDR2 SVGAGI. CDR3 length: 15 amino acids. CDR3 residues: CASSRRDPPRGEQFF. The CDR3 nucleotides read TGTGCCAGCAGTCGCAGGGACCCGCCCAGGGGTGAGCAGTTCTTC.

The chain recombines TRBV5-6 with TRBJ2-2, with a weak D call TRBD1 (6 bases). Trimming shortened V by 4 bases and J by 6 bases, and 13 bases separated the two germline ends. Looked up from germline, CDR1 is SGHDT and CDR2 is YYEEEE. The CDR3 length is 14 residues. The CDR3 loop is CASSRQESAGELFF. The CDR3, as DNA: TGTGCCAGCAGCCGACAGGAGTCGGCCGGGGAGCTGTTTTTT. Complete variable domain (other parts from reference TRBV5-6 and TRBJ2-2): DAGVTQSPTHLIKTRGQQVTLRCSPKSGHDTVSWYQQALGQGPQFIFQYYEEEERQRGNFPDRFSGHQFPNYSSELNVNALLLGDSALYLCASSRQESAGELFFGEGSRLTVL.

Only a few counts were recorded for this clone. The CDR3 coding sequence is TGTGCCAGCAGTGAATTAGGGACAGGGGCCTACAATGAGCAGTTCTTC. Translated, it gives CASSELGTGAYNEQFF. V usage is TRBV6-1 and J usage is TRBJ2-1; 10 bases align to TRBD1. V trimming: 2 bases; J trimming: 2 bases; junction bases outside the gene matches: 3. The CDR3 has 16 amino acids. Germline CDR1 and CDR2: MNHNS and SASEGT.

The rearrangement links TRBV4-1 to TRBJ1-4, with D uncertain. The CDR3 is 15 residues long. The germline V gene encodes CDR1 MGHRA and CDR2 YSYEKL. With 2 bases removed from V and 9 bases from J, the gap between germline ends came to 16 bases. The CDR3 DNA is TGCGCCAGCAGCCAACCGAGGGATTATACGAAAAAACTGTTTTTT. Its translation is CASSQPRDYTKKLFF.

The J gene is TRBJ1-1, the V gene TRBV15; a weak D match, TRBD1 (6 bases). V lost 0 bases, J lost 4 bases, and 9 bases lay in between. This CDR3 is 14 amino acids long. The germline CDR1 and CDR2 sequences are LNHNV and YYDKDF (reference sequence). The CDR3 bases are TGTGCCACCAGCAGAGATTCCAGGGGCACTGAAGCTTTCTTT. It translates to CATSRDSRGTEAFF.

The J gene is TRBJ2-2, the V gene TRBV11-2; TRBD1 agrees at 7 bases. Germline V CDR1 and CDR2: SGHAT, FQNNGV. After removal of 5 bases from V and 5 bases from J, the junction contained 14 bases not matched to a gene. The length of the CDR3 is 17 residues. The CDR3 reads CASSPLTGSLRTGELFF. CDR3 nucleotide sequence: TGTGCCAGCAGCCCCCTGACAGGGTCCCTCAGGACCGGGGAGCTGTTTTTT.

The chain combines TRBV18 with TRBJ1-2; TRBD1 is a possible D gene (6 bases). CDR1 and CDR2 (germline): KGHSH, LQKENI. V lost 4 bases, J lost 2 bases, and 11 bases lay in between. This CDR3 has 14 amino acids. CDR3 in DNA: TGTGCCAGCTCACTTCGGACAGAGAACTATGGCTACACCTTC. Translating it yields CASSLRTENYGYTF. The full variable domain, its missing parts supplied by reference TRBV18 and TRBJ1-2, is NAGVMQNPRHLVRRRGQEARLRCSPMKGHSHVYWYRQLPEEGLKFMVYLQKENIIDESGMPKERFSAEFPKEGPSILRIQQVVRGDSAAYFCASSLRTENYGYTFGSGTRLTVV.

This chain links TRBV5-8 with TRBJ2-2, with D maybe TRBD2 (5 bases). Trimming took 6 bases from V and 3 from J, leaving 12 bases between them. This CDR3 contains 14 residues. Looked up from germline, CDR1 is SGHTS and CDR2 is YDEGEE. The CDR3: CASIRGRDTGELFF. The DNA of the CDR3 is TGTGCCAGCATCAGAGGGCGGGACACCGGGGAGCTGTTTTTT.

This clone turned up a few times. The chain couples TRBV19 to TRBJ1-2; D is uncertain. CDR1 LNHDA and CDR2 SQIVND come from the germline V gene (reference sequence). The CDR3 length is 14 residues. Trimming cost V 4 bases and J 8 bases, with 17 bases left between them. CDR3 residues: CASSRRELVRGYTF. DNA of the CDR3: TGTGCCAGTAGTAGGAGGGAGCTGGTTAGGGGCTACACCTTC.

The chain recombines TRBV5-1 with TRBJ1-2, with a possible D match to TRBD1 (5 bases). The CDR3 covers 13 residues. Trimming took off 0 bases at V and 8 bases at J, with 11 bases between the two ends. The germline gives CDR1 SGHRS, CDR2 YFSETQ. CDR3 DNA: TGCGCCAGCAGCTTGGGGGGCGCCGGAGGCTACACCTTC. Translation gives CASSLGGAGGYTF.

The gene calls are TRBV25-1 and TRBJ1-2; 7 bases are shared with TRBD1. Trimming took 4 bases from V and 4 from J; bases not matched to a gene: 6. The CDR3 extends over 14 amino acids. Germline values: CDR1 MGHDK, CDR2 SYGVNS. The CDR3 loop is CASSGATGTYGYTF. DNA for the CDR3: TGTGCCAGCAGTGGCGCGACAGGGACCTATGGCTACACCTTC.

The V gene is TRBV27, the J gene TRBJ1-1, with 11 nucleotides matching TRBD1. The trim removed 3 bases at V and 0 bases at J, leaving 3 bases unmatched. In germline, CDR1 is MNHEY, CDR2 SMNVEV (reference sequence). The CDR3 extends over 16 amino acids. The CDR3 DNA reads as TGTGCCAGCAGTTTCGGACAGGGGGCGATGAACACTGAAGCTTTCTTT. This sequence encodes CASSFGQGAMNTEAFF.

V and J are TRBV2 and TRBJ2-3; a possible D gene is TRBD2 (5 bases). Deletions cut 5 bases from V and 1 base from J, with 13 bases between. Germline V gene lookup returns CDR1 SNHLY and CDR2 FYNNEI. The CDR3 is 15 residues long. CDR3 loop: CASSPLVSRTDTQYF. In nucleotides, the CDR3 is TGTGCCAGCAGTCCACTAGTGTCCCGCACAGATACGCAGTATTTT.

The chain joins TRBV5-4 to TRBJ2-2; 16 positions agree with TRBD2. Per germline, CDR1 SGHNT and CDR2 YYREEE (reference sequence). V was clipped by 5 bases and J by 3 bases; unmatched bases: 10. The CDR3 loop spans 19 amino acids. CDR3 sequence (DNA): TGTGCCAGCAGGTCCGGGACTAGCGGGGGGGCCGTCCACACCGGGGAGCTGTTTTTT. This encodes CASRSGTSGGAVHTGELFF.

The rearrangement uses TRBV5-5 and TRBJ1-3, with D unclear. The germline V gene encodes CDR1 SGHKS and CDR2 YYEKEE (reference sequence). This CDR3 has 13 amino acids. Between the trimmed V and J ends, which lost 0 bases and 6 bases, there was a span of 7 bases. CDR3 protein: CASSLDSLNTIYF. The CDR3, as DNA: TGTGCCAGCAGCTTGGATAGTTTAAACACCATATATTTT.

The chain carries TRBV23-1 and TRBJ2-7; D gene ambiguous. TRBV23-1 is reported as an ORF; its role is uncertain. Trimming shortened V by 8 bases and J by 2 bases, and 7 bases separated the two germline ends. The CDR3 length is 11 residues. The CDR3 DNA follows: TGCGCCAGCTCCCAGACCTACGAGCAGTACTTC. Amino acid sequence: CASSQTYEQYF.

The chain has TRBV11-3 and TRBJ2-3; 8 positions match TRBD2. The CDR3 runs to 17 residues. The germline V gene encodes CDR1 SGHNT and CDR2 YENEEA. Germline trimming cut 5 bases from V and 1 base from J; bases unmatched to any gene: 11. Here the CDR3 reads CASSPGPAGAGTDTQYF. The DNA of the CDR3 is TGTGCCAGCAGCCCTGGACCAGCGGGGGCGGGCACAGATACGCAGTATTTT.

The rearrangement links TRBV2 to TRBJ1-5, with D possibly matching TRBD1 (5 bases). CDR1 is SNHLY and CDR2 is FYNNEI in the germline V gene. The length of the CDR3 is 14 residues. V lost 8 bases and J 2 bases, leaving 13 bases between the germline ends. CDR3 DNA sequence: TGTGCCAGCGGGGGGGTTGCCGGCAATCAGCCCCAGCATTTT. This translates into CASGGVAGNQPQHF.

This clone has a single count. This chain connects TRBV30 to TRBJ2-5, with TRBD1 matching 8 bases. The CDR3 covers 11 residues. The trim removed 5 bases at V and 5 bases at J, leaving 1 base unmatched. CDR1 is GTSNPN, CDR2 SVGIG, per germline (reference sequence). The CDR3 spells CAWDRGETQYF. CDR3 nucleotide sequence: TGTGCCTGGGACAGGGGTGAGACCCAGTACTTC.

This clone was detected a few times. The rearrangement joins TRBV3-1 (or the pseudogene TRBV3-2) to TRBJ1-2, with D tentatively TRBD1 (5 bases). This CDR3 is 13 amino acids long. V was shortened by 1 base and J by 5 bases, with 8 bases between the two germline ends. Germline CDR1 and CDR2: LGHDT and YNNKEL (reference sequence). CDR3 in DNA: TGTGCCAGCAGCCAAGTGGGGCCTTATGGCTACACCTTC. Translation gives CASSQVGPYGYTF.

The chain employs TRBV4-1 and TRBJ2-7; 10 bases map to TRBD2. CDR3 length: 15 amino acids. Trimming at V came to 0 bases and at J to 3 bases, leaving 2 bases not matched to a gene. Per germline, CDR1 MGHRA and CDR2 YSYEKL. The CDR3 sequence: CASSQEASGSYEQYF. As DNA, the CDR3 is TGCGCCAGCAGCCAAGAGGCTAGCGGGAGCTACGAGCAGTACTTC.

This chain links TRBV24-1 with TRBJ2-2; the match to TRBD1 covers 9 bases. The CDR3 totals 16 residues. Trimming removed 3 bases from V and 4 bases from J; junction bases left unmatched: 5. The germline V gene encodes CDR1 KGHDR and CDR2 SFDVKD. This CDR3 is CATSDPGQGPTGELFF. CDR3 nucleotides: TGTGCCACCAGTGATCCGGGACAGGGTCCCACCGGGGAGCTGTTTTTT.

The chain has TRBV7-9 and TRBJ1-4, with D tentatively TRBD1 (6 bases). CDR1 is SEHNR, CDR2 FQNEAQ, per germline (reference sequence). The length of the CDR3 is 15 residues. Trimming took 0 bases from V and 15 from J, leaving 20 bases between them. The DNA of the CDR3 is TGTGCCAGCAGCTTAGCCGCCGGGGGGACACTCCAGGTGTTTTTT. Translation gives CASSLAAGGTLQVFF.

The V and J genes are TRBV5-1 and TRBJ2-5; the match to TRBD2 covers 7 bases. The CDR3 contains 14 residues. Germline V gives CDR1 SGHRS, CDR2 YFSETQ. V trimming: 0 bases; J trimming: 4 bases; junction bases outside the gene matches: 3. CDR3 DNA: TGCGCCAGCAGCTTGGCTTGGGGGGGAGAGACCCAGTACTTC. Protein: CASSLAWGGETQYF.

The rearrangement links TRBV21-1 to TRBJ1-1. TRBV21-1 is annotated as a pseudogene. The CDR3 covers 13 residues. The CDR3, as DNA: TGTGCCAGCAGCAAAGCCGGGAGGGCTGCAGCTTTCTTT. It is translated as CASSKAGRAAAFF.

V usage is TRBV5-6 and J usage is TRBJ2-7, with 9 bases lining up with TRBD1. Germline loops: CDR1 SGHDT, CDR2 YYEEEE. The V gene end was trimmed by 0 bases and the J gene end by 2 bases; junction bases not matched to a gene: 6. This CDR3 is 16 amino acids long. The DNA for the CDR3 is TGTGCCAGCAGCTTGGCAGACAGGGGGAGGGCCTACGAGCAGTACTTC. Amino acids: CASSLADRGRAYEQYF.

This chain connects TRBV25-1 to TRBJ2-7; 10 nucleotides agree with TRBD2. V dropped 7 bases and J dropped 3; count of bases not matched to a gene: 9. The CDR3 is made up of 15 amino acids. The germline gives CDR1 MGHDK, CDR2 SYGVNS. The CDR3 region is CASTSSGGGFYEQYF. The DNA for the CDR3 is TGTGCCAGCACTTCTAGCGGGGGCGGTTTCTACGAGCAGTACTTC.

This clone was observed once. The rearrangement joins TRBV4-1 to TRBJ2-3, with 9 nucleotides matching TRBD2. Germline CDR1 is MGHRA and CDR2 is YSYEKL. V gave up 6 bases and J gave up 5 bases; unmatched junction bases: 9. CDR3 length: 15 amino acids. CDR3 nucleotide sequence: TGCGCCAGCAGTACCATAGCGGGGGCAGGAGATACGCAGTATTTT. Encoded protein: CASSTIAGAGDTQYF.

In DNA form, the CDR3 reads TGTGCCAGCAGTTACGGGACAGAGATCTCCTACGAGCAGTACTTC. Translated, it gives CASSYGTEISYEQYF. The chain joins TRBV6-6 to TRBJ2-7; 7 nucleotides agree with TRBD1. Trimming took 2 bases from V and 0 from J; bases not matched to a gene: 4. The germline CDR1 and CDR2 sequences are MNHNY and SVGAGI (reference sequence). This CDR3 has 15 amino acids.

The CDR3 loop reads CASSLGQGGGGYTF. CDR3 nucleotide sequence: TGTGCCAGCAGCCTCGGACAGGGCGGGGGTGGCTACACCTTC. The V call is TRBV7-3, the J call TRBJ1-2; 8 bases are shared with TRBD1. V trimming: 5 bases; J trimming: 7 bases; junction bases outside the gene matches: 9. The CDR3 loop spans 14 amino acids. Germline V gene data show CDR1 as SGHTA and CDR2 as FQGTGA. The variable domain in full, with the rest retrieved from reference TRBV7-3 and TRBJ1-2, is GAGVSQTPSNKVTEKGKYVELRCDPISGHTALYWYRQSLGQGPEFLIYFQGTGAADDSGLPNDRFFAVRPEGSVSTLKIQRTERGDSAVYLCASSLGQGGGGYTFGSGTRLTVV.

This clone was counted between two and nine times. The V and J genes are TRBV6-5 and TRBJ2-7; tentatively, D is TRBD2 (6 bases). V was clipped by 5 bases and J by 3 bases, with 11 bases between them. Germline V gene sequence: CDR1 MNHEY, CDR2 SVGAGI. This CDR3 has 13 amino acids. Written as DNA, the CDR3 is TGTGCCAGCAGTCGCACGGGACTCTACGAGCAGTACTTC. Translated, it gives CASSRTGLYEQYF.